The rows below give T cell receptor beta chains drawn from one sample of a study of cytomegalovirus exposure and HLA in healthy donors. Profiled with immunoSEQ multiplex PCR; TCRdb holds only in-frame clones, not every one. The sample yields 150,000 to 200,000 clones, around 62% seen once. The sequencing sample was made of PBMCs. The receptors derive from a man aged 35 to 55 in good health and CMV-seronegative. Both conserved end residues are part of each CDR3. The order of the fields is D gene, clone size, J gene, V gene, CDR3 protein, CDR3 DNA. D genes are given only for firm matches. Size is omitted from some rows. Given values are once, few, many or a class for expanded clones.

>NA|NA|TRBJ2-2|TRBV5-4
CASSMQGRGTGELFF
TGTGCCAGCAGTATGCAGGGGAGAGGCACCGGGGAGCTGTTTTTT
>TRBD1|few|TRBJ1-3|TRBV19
CASSIGQGGNTIYF
TGTGCCAGTAGTATCGGACAGGGTGGAAACACCATATATTTT
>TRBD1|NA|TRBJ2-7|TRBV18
CASSQGTGNFYEQYF
TGTGCCAGCTCACAGGGGACAGGGAATTTCTACGAGCAGTACTTC
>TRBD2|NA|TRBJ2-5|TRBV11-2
CASSPRREGQYF
TGTGCCAGCAGCCCCAGAAGGGAGGGTCAGTACTTC
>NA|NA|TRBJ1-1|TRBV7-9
CASSLISYTEAFF
TGTGCCAGCAGCTTAATTAGCTACACTGAAGCTTTCTTT
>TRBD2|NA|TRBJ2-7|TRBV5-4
CASRPGLAVEQYF
TGTGCCAGCAGACCGGGACTAGCCGTCGAGCAGTACTTC
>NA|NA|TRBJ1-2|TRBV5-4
CASRWGAGGFGYTF
TGTGCCAGCAGGTGGGGGGCGGGGGGCTTTGGCTACACCTTC
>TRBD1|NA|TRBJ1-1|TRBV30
CAWKGANRNTEAFF
TGTGCCTGGAAGGGGGCGAACAGGAACACTGAAGCTTTCTTT
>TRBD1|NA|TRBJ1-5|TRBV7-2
CASSPGQGVEPQHF
TGTGCCAGCAGCCCTGGACAGGGGGTGGAGCCCCAGCATTTT
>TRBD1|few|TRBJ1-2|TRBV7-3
CASSLTGQGNYGYTF
TGTGCCAGCAGCTTAACGGGACAGGGGAACTATGGCTACACCTTC
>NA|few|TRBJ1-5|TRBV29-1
CSVAEAGAGNQPQHF
TGCAGCGTCGCCGAGGCGGGAGCAGGTAATCAGCCCCAGCATTTT
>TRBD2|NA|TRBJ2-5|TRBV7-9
CASSIRLAGETQYF
TGTGCCAGCAGCATAAGACTAGCGGGCGAGACCCAGTACTTC
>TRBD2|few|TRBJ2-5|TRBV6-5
CASSYRLAGGREQYF
TGTGCCAGCAGTTACAGGCTAGCGGGAGGGCGAGAGCAGTACTTC
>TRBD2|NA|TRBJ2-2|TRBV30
CACPRGREGLGGELFF
TGTGCCTGCCCAAGGGGGCGGGAGGGCCTCGGCGGGGAGCTGTTTTTT
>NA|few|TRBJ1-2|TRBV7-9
CASSLPTRGYGYTF
TGTGCCAGCAGCTTACCAACGCGAGGCTATGGCTACACCTTC
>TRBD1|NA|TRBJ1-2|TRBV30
CAWSLQGLYGYTF
TGTGCCTGGAGTCTACAGGGGCTCTATGGCTACACCTTC
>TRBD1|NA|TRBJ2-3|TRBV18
CASSPQQGPTDTQYF
TGTGCCAGCTCACCCCAACAGGGGCCCACAGATACGCAGTATTTT
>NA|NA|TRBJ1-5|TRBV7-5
CARTHIVGLGQPQHF
TGTGCCAGAACCCACATTGTGGGGCTAGGACAGCCCCAGCATTTT
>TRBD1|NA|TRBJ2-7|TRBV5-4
CASSSGTVTYSEQYF
TGTGCCAGCAGCTCCGGGACAGTCACTTACTCCGAGCAGTACTTC
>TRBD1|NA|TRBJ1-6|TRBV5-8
CASRNRGRGSYNSPLHF
TGTGCCAGCAGAAACAGGGGGCGGGGCTCCTATAATTCACCCCTCCACTTT
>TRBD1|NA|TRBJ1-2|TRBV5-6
CASSLTGVSSYGYTF
TGTGCCAGCAGCCTCACAGGGGTCAGTAGCTATGGCTACACCTTC
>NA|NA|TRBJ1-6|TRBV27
CASSRLRYSYNSPLHF
TGTGCCAGCAGTCGACTTCGGTACTCCTATAATTCACCCCTCCACTTT
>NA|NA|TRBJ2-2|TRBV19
CASTPSPNTGELFF
TGTGCCAGTACCCCATCCCCGAACACCGGGGAGCTGTTTTTT
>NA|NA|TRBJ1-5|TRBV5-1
CASSLEGVSNQPQHF
TGCGCCAGCAGCTTGGAAGGAGTTAGCAATCAGCCCCAGCATTTT
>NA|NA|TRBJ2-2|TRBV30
CAWRDRAGSATGELFF
TGTGCCTGGAGAGATCGGGCGGGGAGTGCCACCGGGGAGCTGTTTTTT
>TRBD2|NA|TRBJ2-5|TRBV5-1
CASRGRLAGGVQETQYF
TGCGCCAGCAGGGGGAGACTAGCGGGGGGCGTCCAAGAGACCCAGTACTTC
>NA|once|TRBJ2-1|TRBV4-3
CASSPDARSRGNEQFF
TGCGCCAGCAGCCCAGATGCGCGGTCACGCGGAAATGAGCAGTTCTTC
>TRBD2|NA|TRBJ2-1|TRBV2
CASSPQTAGGSEQFF
TGTGCCAGCAGTCCCCAGACCGCGGGAGGTAGTGAGCAGTTCTTC
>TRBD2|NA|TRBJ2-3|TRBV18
CAGSLSGLGTSGSTDTQYF
TGTGCCGGCTCACTATCGGGACTCGGAACTAGCGGAAGCACAGATACGCAGTATTTT
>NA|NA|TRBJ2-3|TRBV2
CASIETSYTDTQYF
TGTGCCAGCATTGAGACTAGTTATACAGATACGCAGTATTTT
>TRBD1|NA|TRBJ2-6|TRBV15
CATSSDDPGGALFPGANVLTF
TGTGCCACCAGCAGTGATGACCCAGGGGGCGCTTTATTCCCTGGGGCCAACGTCCTGACTTTC
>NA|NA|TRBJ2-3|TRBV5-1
CASSLLTPIRLASPSTDTQYF
TGCGCCAGCAGCTTGTTAACCCCTATTAGACTGGCGAGTCCTAGCACAGATACGCAGTATTTT
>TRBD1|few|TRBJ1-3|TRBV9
CASSTRTGGRNTIYF
TGTGCCAGCAGCACCCGGACAGGGGGCCGAAACACCATATATTTT
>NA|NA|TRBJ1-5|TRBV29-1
CSVYEGEGNQPQHF
TGCAGCGTTTACGAGGGTGAGGGCAATCAGCCCCAGCATTTT
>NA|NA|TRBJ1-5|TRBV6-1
CASSEEKGRDQPQHF
TGTGCCAGCAGTGAAGAGAAAGGGAGGGATCAGCCCCAGCATTTT
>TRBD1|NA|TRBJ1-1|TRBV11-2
CASSPGQGRSLNTEAFF
TGTGCCAGCAGCCCAGGACAGGGCCGTAGCTTGAACACTGAAGCTTTCTTT
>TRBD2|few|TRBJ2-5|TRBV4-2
CASSLLAGGGGETQYF
TGTGCCAGCAGCCTTCTAGCGGGAGGCGGCGGGGAGACCCAGTACTTC
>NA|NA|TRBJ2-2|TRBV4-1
CASRGSITGELFF
TGCGCCAGCAGGGGCAGCATCACCGGGGAGCTGTTTTTT
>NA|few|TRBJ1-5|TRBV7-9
CASSSYSNQPQHF
TGTGCCAGCAGCTCCTATAGCAATCAGCCCCAGCATTTT
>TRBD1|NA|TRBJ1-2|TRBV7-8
CASSSPKAQGLIGYTF
TGTGCCAGCAGCTCCCCTAAAGCACAGGGGTTGATCGGCTACACCTTC
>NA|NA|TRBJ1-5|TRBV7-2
CASSSRRIEEIGNQPQHF
TGTGCCAGCAGTTCCAGGAGGATTGAGGAGATTGGCAATCAGCCCCAGCATTTT
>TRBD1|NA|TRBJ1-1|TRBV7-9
CASSLQGTDTEAFF
TGTGCCAGCAGCTTGCAAGGGACAGACACTGAAGCTTTCTTT
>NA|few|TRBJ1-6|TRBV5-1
CASSLEGDPNSPLHF
TGCGCCAGCAGCTTAGAAGGAGATCCTAATTCACCCCTCCACTTT
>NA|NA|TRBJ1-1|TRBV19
CATLDSMNTEAFF
TGTGCCACCTTGGACAGCATGAACACTGAAGCTTTCTTT
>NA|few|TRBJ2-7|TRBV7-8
CASSLEGSSSYEQYF
TGTGCCAGCAGCTTAGAGGGGTCAAGCTCCTACGAGCAGTACTTC